This TCR beta chain stems from a study of early T cells in non-severe SARS-CoV-2 infection. Study summary: Chains stayed unpaired after sequencing of bulk RNA from unsorted whole blood. Study results and caveats: Sequences matched to VDJdb favored anti-spike CD8 responses, while private and CD4 specificities were missed.

CDR3 length equals 14 residues. Unique molecular identifiers were attached to individual cDNA molecules. TCRdb re-derived calls from the 5' RACE reads in MiXCR, one entry per CDR3 protein. This sample has about 59,000 distinct CDR3 sequences, with around 13% found just once. On this clonotype: Its antigen is undetermined.

V usage is TRBV21-1 and J usage is TRBJ2-7. TRBV21-1 is a listed pseudogene. The sample consisted of whole blood, taken at baseline. The TCR was taken from an adult who was a healthcare worker with PCR-confirmed SARS-CoV-2 infection or an uninfected control (not recorded which). CDR3 in amino acids: CASSKHRSSYEQYF. The CDR3 DNA reads TGTGCCAGCAGCAAACACCGAAGCTCCTACGAGCAGTACTTC.